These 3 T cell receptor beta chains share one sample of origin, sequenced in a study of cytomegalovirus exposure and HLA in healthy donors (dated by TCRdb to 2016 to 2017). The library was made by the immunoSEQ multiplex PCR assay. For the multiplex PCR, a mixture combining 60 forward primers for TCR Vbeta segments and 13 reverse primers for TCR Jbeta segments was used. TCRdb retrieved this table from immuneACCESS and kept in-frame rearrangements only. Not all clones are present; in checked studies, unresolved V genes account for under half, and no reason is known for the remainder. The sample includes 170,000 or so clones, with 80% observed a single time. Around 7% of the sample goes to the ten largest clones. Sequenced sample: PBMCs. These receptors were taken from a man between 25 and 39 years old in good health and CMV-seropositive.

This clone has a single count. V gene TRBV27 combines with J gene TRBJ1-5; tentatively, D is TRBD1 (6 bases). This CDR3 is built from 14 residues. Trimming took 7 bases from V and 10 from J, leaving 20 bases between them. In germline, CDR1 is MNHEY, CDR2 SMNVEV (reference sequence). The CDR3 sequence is CASTRRPGELPQHF. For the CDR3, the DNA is TGTGCCAGCACAAGGCGGCCAGGGGAACTTCCCCAGCATTTT.

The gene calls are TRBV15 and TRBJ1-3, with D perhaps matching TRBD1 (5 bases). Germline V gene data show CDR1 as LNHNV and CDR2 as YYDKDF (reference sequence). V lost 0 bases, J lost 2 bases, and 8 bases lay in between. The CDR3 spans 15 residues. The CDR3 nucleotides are TGTGCCACCAGCAGAGATTGGGGGGCTGGAAACACCATATATTTT. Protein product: CATSRDWGAGNTIYF.

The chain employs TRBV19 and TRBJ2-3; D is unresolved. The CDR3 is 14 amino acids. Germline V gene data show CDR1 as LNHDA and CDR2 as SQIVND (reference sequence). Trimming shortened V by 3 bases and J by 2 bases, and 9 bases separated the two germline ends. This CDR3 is CASSILRFTDTQYF. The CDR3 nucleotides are TGTGCCAGTAGTATCTTGCGTTTCACAGATACGCAGTATTTT. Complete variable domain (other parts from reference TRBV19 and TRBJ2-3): DGGITQSPKYLFRKEGQNVTLSCEQNLNHDAMYWYRQDPGQGLRLIYYSQIVNDFQKGDIAEGYSVSREKKESFPLTVTSAQKNPTAFYLCASSILRFTDTQYFGPGTRLTVL.